The 9 T cell receptor beta chains reported below all come from one sample, sequenced in a study of blood T cell repertoires in COVID-19. Profiled with immunoSEQ multiplex PCR; TCRdb holds only in-frame clones, not every one. Of about 210,000 clones listed, 80% to 90% are singletons. Source material: peripheral blood. These receptors were taken from a man aged 50-60 years with active or convalescent COVID-19.

This clone is a singleton in its sample. The rearrangement uses TRBV4-1 and TRBJ1-2, with D perhaps matching TRBD1 (6 bases). CDR3 length: 15 amino acids. Trimming removed 3 bases at V and 0 bases at J, with 11 bases between. Germline CDR1 MGHRA, CDR2 YSYEKL. Here the CDR3 reads CASSQEDRANYGYTF. The CDR3 DNA is TGCGCCAGCAGCCAGGAGGACAGAGCTAACTATGGCTACACCTTC.

The rearrangement links TRBV6-6 to TRBJ1-3, with no clear D. In germline, CDR1 is MNHNY, CDR2 SVGAGI (reference sequence). V gave up 8 bases and J gave up 2 bases, with 10 bases separating them. This CDR3 spans 13 amino acids. CDR3 coding DNA: TGTGCCAGCTTACAGCGGGCTGGAAACACCATATATTTT. This translates into CASLQRAGNTIYF.

The V and J genes are TRBV19 and TRBJ2-7, with D possibly being TRBD2 (6 bases). The V and J ends lost 4 bases and 8 bases respectively, with 24 bases between them. This CDR3 is built from 16 residues. From germline, CDR1 is LNHDA and CDR2 SQIVND (reference sequence). The CDR3 region is CASSTGSGRATRKQYF. The CDR3 region has the DNA TGTGCCAGTAGTACCGGAAGCGGGCGGGCCACCCGCAAGCAGTACTTC.

In this sample, this clone turned up a few times. The chain couples TRBV2 to TRBJ2-1; 10 positions agree with TRBD2. Germline V gives CDR1 SNHLY, CDR2 FYNNEI. The CDR3 extends over 14 amino acids. J gave up 7 bases and V 8 bases, and 8 bases lay outside the gene matches. CDR3 protein: CASEWTSGGNEQFF. The CDR3 DNA sequence: TGTGCCAGCGAATGGACTAGCGGAGGTAATGAGCAGTTCTTC.

This clone appeared a few times. This sequence joins TRBV7-9 and TRBJ1-1; a weak D match, TRBD1 (6 bases). The germline V gene encodes CDR1 SEHNR and CDR2 FQNEAQ (reference sequence). The CDR3 has 13 residues. Between the trimmed V and J ends, which lost 5 bases and 6 bases, there was a span of 13 bases. The CDR3 DNA sequence: TGTGCCAGCAGCCCCAGGGGAAGGGCTGAAGCTTTCTTT. Translating it yields CASSPRGRAEAFF. Using reference TRBV7-9 and TRBJ1-1 for the parts outside the CDR3, the full variable domain is DTGVSQNPRHKITKRGQNVTFRCDPISEHNRLYWYRQTLGQGPEFLTYFQNEAQLEKSRLLSDRFSAERPKGSFSTLEIQRTEQGDSAMYLCASSPRGRAEAFFGQGTRLTVV.

The rearrangement joins TRBV6-5 to TRBJ2-7; no clear D. Looked up from germline, CDR1 is MNHEY and CDR2 is SVGAGI. This CDR3 has 13 amino acids. V lost 7 bases and J lost 2, with 12 bases in between. In DNA form, the CDR3 reads TGTGCCAGCAAAGCCGACTTAGCCTACGAGCAGTACTTC. Protein: CASKADLAYEQYF.

This clone has just a few counts. The V call is TRBV18, the J call TRBJ1-4; D remains unclear. V lost 5 bases and J 8 bases, leaving 15 bases between the germline ends. Germline lookup yields CDR1 KGHSH and CDR2 LQKENI. This CDR3 comprises 14 residues. The DNA for the CDR3 is TGTGCCAGCTCATCAGGCATCGGGAACGAAAAACTGTTTTTT. Translating gives CASSSGIGNEKLFF.

The CDR3 spells CASSQDRDSNYEQYF. Here the CDR3 DNA reads TGCGCCAGCAGCCAAGATCGGGACTCAAACTACGAGCAGTACTTC. The V gene is TRBV4-1, the J gene TRBJ2-7; TRBD2 is a possible D gene (6 bases). Germline CDR1 and CDR2: MGHRA and YSYEKL. This CDR3 comprises 15 residues. V lost 0 bases and J lost 3, with 12 bases in between.

The chain has TRBV18 and TRBJ2-7; TRBD2 matches at 7 bases. This CDR3 has 15 residues. In germline, CDR1 is KGHSH, CDR2 LQKENI. Germline trimming cut 3 bases from V and 6 bases from J; bases unmatched to any gene: 11. The CDR3 reads CASSPYAGASGEQYF. CDR3 DNA: TGTGCCAGCTCACCTTACGCCGGGGCTAGCGGCGAGCAGTACTTC.